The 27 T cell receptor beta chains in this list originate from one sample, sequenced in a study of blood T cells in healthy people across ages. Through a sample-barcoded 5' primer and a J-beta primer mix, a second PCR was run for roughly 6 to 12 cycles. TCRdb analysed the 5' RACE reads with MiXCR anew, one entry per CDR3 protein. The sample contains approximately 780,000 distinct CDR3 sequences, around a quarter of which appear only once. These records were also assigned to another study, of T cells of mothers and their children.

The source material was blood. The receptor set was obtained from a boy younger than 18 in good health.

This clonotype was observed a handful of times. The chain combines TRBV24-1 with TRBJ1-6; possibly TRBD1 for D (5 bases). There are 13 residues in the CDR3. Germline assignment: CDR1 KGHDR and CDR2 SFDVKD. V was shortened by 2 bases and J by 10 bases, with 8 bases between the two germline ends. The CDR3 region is CATSDSWGSPLHF. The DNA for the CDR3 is TGTGCCACCAGTGATTCCTGGGGGTCACCCCTCCACTTT.

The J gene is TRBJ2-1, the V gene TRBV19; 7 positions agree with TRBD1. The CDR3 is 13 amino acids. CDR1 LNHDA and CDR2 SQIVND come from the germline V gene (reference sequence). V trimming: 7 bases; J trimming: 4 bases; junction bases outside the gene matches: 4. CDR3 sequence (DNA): TGTGCCAGTACCGCGGACAGGTACAATGAGCAGTTCTTC. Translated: CASTADRYNEQFF.

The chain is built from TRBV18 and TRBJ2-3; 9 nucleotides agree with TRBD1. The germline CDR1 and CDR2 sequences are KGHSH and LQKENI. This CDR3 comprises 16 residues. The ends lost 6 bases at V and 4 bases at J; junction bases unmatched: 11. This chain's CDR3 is CASSLSGTGSSDTQYF. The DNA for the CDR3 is TGTGCCAGCTCGCTATCCGGGACAGGGTCGTCAGATACGCAGTATTTT.

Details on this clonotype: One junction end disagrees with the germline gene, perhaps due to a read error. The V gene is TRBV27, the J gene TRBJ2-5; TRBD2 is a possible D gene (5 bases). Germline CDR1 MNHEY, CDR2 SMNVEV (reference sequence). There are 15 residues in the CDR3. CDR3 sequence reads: CVSSFLSGLGETQYF. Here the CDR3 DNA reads TGTGTCAGCAGTTTTCTTTCCGGACTGGGAGAGACCCAGTACTTC.

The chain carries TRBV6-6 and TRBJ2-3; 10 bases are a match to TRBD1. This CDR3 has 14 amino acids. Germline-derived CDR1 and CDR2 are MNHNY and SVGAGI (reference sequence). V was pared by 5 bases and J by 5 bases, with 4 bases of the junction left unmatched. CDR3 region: CASSPGQGIDTQYF. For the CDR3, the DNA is TGTGCCAGCAGTCCGGGACAGGGGATAGATACGCAGTATTTT.

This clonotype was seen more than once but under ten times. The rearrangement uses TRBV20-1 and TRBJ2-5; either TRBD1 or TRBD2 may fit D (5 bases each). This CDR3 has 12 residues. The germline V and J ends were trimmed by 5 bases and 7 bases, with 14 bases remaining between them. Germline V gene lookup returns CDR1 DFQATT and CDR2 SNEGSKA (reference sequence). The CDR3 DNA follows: TGCAGTGCTTTAGAGGGGCCATGGACCCAGTACTTC. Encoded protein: CSALEGPWTQYF.

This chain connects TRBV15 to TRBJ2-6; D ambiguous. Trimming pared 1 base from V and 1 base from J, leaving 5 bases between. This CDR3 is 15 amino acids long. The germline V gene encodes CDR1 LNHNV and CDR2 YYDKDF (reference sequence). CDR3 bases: TGTGCCACCAGCAGAGGCCAGTCTGGGGCCAACGTCCTGACTTTC. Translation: CATSRGQSGANVLTF.

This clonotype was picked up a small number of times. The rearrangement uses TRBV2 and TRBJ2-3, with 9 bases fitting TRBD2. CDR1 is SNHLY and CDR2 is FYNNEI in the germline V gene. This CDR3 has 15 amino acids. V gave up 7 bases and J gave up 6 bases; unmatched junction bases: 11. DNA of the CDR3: TGTGCCAGCACCCGGCGGGGGGGCCGAACCGATACGCAGTATTTT. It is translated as CASTRRGGRTDTQYF.

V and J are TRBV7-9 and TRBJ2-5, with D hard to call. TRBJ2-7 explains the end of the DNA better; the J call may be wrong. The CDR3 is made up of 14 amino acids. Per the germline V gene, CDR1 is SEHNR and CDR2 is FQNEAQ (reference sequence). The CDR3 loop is CASSLEGTLYEQYF. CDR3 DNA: TGTGCCAGCAGCTTAGAGGGAACCCTCTACGAGCAGTACTTC.

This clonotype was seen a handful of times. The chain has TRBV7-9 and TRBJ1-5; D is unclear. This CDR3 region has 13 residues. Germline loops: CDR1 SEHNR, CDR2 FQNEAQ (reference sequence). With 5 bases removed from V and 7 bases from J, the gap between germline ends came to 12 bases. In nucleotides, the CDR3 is TGTGCCAGCAGCCCCTCTGGGTCCCAGCCCCAGCATTTT. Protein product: CASSPSGSQPQHF.

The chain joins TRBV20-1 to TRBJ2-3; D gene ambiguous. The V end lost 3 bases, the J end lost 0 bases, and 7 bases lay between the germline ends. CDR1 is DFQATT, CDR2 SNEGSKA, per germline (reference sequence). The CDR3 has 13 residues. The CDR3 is CSARRPSTDTQYF. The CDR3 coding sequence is TGCAGTGCTAGGCGTCCTAGCACAGATACGCAGTATTTT.

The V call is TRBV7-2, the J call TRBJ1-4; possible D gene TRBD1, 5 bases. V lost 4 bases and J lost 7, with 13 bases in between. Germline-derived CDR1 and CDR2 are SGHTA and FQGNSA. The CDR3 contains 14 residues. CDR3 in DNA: TGTGCCAGCAGCTCTCTATCGGGGGGTGAAAAACTGTTTTTT. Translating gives CASSSLSGGEKLFF.

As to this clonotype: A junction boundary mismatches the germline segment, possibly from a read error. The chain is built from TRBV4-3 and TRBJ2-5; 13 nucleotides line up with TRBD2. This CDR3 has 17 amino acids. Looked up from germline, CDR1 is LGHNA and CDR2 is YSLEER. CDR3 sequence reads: CASSQSWTSGGQEAQYF. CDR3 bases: TGCGCCAGCAGCCAATCTTGGACTAGCGGGGGCCAAGAGGCCCAGTACTTC.

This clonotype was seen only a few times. The CDR3 reads CAWSVKGALLSEQYF. CDR3 coding DNA: TGTGCCTGGAGTGTAAAGGGGGCACTTCTCTCCGAGCAGTACTTC. The chain uses TRBV30 and TRBJ2-5, with 7 bases that match TRBD1. The assigned J gene may be wrong: the sequence end matches TRBJ2-7 better. CDR1 and CDR2 (germline): GTSNPN, SVGIG (reference sequence). The CDR3 sequence is 15 residues long.

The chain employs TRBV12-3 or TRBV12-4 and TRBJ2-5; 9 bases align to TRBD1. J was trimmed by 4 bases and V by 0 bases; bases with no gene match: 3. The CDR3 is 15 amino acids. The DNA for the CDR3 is TGTGCCAGCAGTTTAGCAACAGGGGGCGCAGAGACCCAGTACTTC. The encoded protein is CASSLATGGAETQYF.

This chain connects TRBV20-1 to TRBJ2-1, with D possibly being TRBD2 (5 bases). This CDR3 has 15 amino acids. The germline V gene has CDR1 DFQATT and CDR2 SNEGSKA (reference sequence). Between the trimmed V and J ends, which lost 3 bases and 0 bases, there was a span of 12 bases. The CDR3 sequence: CSARGTGSSYNEQFF. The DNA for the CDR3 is TGCAGTGCTAGGGGAACGGGGAGCTCCTACAATGAGCAGTTCTTC.

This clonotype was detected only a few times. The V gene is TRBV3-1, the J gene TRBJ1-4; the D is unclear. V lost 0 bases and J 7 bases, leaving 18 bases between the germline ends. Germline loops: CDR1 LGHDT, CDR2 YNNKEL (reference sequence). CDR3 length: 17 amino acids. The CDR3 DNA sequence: TGTGCCAGCAGCCAAGAAGCGGTGGCGGAACCGGCTGAAAAACTGTTTTTT. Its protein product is CASSQEAVAEPAEKLFF.

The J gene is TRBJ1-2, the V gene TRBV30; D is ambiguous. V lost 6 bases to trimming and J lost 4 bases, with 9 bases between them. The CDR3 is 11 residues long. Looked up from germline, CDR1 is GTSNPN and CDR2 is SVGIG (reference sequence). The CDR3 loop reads CACHDLYGYTF. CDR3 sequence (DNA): TGTGCCTGCCATGACCTCTATGGCTACACCTTC.

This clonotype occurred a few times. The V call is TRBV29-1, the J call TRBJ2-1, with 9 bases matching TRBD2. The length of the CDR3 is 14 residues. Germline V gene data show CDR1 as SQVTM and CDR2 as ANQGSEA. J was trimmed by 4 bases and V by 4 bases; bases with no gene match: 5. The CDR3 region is CSVARTSEYNEQFF. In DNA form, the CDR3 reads TGCAGCGTTGCGCGGACTAGCGAGTACAATGAGCAGTTCTTC.

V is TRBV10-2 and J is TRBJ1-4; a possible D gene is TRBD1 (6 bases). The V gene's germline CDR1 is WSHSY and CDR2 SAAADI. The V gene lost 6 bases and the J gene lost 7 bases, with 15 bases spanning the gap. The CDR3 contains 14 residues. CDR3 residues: CASSGDGQTEKLFF. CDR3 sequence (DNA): TGCGCCAGCAGCGGGGACGGACAGACTGAAAAACTGTTTTTT.

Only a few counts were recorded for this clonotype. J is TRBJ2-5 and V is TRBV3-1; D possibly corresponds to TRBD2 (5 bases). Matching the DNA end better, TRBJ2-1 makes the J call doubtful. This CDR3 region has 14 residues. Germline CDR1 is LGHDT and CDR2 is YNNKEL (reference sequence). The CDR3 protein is CASSPAAGRVEQFF. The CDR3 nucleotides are TGTGCCAGCAGCCCGGCGGCCGGGCGGGTTGAGCAGTTCTTC.

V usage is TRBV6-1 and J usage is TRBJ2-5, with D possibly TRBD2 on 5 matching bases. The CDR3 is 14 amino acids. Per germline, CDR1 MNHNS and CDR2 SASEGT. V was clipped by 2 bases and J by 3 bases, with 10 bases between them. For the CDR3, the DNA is TGTGCCAGCAGTGAATATCACGGGGAAGAGACCCAGTACTTC. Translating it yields CASSEYHGEETQYF.

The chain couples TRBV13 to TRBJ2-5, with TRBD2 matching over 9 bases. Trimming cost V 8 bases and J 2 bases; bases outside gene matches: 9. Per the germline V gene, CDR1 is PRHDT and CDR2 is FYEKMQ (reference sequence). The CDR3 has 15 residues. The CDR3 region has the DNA TGTGCCAGCGGTACTAGCGGGCCTTCTCAAGAGACCCAGTACTTC. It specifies CASGTSGPSQETQYF.

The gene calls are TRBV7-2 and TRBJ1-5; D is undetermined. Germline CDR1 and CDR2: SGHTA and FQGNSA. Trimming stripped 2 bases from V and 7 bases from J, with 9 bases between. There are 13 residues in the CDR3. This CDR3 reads CASSLISTQPQHF. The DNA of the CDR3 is TGTGCCAGCAGCTTAATATCAACGCAGCCCCAGCATTTT. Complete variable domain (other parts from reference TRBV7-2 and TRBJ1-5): GAGVSQSPSNKVTEKGKDVELRCDPISGHTALYWYRQSLGQGLEFLIYFQGNSAPDKSGLPSDRFSAERTGGSVSTLTIQRTQQEDSAVYLCASSLISTQPQHFGDGTRLSIL.

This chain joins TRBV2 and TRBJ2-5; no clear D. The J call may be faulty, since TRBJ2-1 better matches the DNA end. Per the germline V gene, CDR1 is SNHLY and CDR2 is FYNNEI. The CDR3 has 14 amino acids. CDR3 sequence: CATIAPDGYNEQFF. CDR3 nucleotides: TGTGCCACCATCGCCCCGGACGGCTACAATGAGCAGTTCTTC.

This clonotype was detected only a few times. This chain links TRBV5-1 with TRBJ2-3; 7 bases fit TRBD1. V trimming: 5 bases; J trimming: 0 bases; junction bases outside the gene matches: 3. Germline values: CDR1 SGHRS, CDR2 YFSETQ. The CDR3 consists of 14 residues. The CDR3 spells CASRPGQSTDTQYF. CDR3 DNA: TGCGCCAGCAGGCCGGGACAGAGCACAGATACGCAGTATTTT.

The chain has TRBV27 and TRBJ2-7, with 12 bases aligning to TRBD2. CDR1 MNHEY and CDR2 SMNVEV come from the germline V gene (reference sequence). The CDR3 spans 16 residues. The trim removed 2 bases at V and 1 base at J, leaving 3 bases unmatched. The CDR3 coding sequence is TGTGCCAGCAGTTTAATTGGGACTAGCGGGTCCTACGAGCAGTACTTC. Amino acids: CASSLIGTSGSYEQYF.